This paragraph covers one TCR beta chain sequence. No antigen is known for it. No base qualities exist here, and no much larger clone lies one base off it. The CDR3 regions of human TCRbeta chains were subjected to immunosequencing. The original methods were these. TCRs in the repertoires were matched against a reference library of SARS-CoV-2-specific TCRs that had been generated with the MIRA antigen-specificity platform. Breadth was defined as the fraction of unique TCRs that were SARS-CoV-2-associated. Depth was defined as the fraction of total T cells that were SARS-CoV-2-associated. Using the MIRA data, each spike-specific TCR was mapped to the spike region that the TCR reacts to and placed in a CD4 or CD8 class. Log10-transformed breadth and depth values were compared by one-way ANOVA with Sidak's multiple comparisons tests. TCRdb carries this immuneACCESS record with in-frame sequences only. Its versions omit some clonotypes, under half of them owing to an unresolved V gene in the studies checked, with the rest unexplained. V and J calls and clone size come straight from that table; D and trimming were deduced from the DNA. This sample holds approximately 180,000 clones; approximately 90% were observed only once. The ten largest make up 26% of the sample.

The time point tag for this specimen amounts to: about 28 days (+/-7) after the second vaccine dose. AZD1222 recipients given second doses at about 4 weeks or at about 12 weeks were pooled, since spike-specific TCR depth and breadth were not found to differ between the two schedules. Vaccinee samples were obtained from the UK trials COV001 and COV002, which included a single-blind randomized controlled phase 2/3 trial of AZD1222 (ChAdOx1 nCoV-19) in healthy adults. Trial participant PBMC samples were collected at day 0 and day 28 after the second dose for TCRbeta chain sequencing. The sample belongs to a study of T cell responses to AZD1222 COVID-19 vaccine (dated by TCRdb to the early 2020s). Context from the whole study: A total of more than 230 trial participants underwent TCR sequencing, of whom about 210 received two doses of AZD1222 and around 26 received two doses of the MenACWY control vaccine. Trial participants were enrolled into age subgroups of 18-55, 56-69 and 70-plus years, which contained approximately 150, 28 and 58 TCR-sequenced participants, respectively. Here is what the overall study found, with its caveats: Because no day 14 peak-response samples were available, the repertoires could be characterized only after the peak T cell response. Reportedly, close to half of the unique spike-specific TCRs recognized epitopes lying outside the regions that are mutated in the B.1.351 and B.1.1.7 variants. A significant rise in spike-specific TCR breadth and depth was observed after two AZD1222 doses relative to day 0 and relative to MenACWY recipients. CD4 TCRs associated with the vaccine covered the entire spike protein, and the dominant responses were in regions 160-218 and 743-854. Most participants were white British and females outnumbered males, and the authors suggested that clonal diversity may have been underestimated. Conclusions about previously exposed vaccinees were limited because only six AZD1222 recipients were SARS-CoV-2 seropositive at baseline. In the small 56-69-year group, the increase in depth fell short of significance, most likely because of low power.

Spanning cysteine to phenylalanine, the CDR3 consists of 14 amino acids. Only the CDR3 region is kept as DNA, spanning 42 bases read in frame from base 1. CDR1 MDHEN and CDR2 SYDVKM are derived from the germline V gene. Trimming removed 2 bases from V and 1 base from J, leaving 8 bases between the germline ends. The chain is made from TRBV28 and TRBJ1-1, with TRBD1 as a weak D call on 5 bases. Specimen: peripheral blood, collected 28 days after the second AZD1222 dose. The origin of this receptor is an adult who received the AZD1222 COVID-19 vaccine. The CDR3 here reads CASSLGAANTEAFF. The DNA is TGTGCCAGCAGTTTAGGGGCGGCGAACACTGAAGCTTTCTTT.